The source of this T cell receptor beta chain is a study of T cells in Graves' hyperthyroidism and ophthalmopathy. Patients were excluded for uncontrolled infection, other autoimmune disease, pregnancy or lactation. Orbital computed tomography and thyroid ultrasound, together with serum TRAb and thyroxine and clinical symptoms, were used for diagnoses. TCR beta CDR3 regions were amplified from RNA transcripts. First-round RT-PCR targeting the TCR CDR3 was performed with the HTBI primer set. One entry per CDR3 protein results from TCRdb running MiXCR on the multiplex PCR reads. The sample lists 500,000 to 600,000 distinct CDR3 sequences, 35% to 55% seen once, with around 8% in the top ten. Regarding this clonotype: Its antigen is not identified.

General observations from the study: Most clonotypes expanded in the thyroid (above 0.001) were also present in blood. Ophthalmopathy was told apart from stable hyperthyroidism by a 13 V-J model.

Per germline, CDR1 SQVTM and CDR2 ANQGSEA. The CDR3 loop spans 13 amino acids. Trimming stripped 1 base from V and 2 bases from J, with 6 bases between. This TCR came from a woman younger than 35 with Graves' hyperthyroidism. Sequencing was done on a sample of peripheral blood or thyroid tissue (not recorded which). The chain combines TRBV29-1 with TRBJ2-1; D not resolved. The CDR3 protein is CSVEGNPYNEQFF. The CDR3 nucleotides are TGCAGCGTTGAAGGGAACCCCTACAATGAGCAGTTCTTC.